The 18 T cell receptor beta chains presented below share a single source sample, sequenced in a study of shared clonotypes between healthy human individuals. Method: immunoSEQ multiplex PCR; TCRdb's copy keeps in-frame clones and lacks some. Of some 500,000 clones in the sample, roughly four fifths were seen once. The specimen sequenced was PBMCs. The receptors were sampled from a woman in her thirties or forties in good health. Some clones in this sample may be carry-over from other donors' samples.

This chain uses TRBV19 with TRBJ1-1; 7 bases map to TRBD1. V lost 7 bases and J lost 0; bases outside the gene matches: 8. This CDR3 is 15 amino acids long. Per the germline V gene, CDR1 is LNHDA and CDR2 is SQIVND (reference sequence). Here the CDR3 DNA reads TGTGCCAGTAAAGTCAAGGGGGCCATGAACACTGAAGCTTTCTTT. It codes for CASKVKGAMNTEAFF.

This clone has a single count. The chain employs TRBV11-2 and TRBJ2-2; 13 bases are shared with TRBD2. J was trimmed by 8 bases and V by 0 bases; bases with no gene match: 15. The CDR3 is made up of 20 amino acids. Germline V gives CDR1 SGHAT, CDR2 FQNNGV. The CDR3 protein is CASSLEPTSGRLLPRGELFF. The CDR3 DNA reads as TGTGCCAGCAGCTTAGAACCGACTAGCGGGAGGCTGCTCCCGCGGGGGGAGCTGTTTTTT.

The chain employs TRBV6-6 and TRBJ1-2; a possible D gene is TRBD1 (5 bases). Trimming took off 0 bases at V and 13 bases at J, with 9 bases between the two ends. Germline lookup yields CDR1 MNHNY and CDR2 SVGAGI (reference sequence). This CDR3 is 11 amino acids long. The CDR3 DNA follows: TGTGCCAGCAGTTACTCGGGGCAGCGCACCTTC. Translation gives CASSYSGQRTF.

As concerns this clone: An end of the junction does not agree with germline; a read error may underlie this. The V and J genes are TRBV4-1 and TRBJ2-5; TRBD2 is a possible D gene (6 bases). This CDR3 is 14 amino acids long. Germline CDR1 MGHRA, CDR2 YSYEKL. The CDR3 coding sequence is TGTGCCAGCAGCCAAGATTTCGGGAGAGAGACCCAGTACTTC. It yields the protein CASSQDFGRETQYF.

The rearrangement uses TRBV28 and TRBJ1-4, with D tentatively TRBD1 (5 bases). The V and J ends lost 1 base and 0 bases respectively, with 12 bases between them. Germline-derived CDR1 and CDR2 are MDHEN and SYDVKM. There are 17 residues in the CDR3. The CDR3 reads CASSLLTAQTTNEKLFF. The CDR3 DNA is TGTGCCAGCAGTTTATTGACAGCCCAAACAACTAATGAAAAACTGTTTTTT.

With regard to this clone: Its ends do not fully match the called genes, so a read error is possible. The V and J genes are TRBV6-1 and TRBJ1-5; 9 bases are a match to TRBD1. CDR1 is MNHNS, CDR2 SASEGT, per germline. This CDR3 contains 13 residues. The CDR3 region is CASSEAPGTGLFF. The CDR3, as DNA: TGTGCCAGCAGTGAAGCGCCAGGGACAGGGTTATTTTTT.

J is TRBJ1-2 and V is TRBV5-1; D is perhaps TRBD1 (5 bases). The germline CDR1 and CDR2 sequences are SGHRS and YFSETQ. The length of the CDR3 is 14 residues. V dropped 4 bases and J dropped 7 bases, with 17 bases sitting between them. The CDR3 DNA sequence: TGCGCCAGCAGCCCGGACGTAGGGGAGGGTGGCTACACCTTC. Its protein product is CASSPDVGEGGYTF.

The J gene is TRBJ2-5, the V gene TRBV28; the D gene is possibly TRBD2 (6 bases). The CDR3 is 15 amino acids. The V gene's germline CDR1 is MDHEN and CDR2 SYDVKM. V was cut by 2 bases and J by 3 bases, with 13 bases left in between. In DNA form, the CDR3 reads TGTGCCAGCAGTTTACCCGGGAGTGGTAAAGAGACCCAGTACTTC. Protein sequence: CASSLPGSGKETQYF.

Concerning this clone: A far larger clone is just one base off, so this is likely a read error. Other nucleotide sequences in the sample specify the same CDR3. The chain recombines TRBV11-1 with TRBJ2-7; 7 nucleotides match TRBD2. CDR1 and CDR2 (germline): SGHAT, FQDESV (reference sequence). The CDR3 consists of 15 residues. The CDR3 nucleotides are TGTGCCAGCACTACGATGGGAGGGCCCACCTACGAACAGTACTTC. Protein: CASTTMGGPTYEQYF.

In its sample, this clone was seen a few times. A junction boundary mismatches the germline segment, possibly from a read error. The chain uses TRBV10-3 and TRBJ1-2; 9 positions agree with TRBD1. Germline CDR1 reads ENHRY; CDR2 reads SYGVKD. The length of the CDR3 is 13 residues. CDR3 amino acids: CAISESGTGPAYF. In DNA, the CDR3 is TGTGCCATCAGTGAGTCGGGGACAGGGCCAGCCTACTTC.

This clone was recorded only once. This chain connects TRBV18 to TRBJ1-3; D possibly corresponds to TRBD1 (5 bases). With 2 bases removed from V and 2 bases from J, the gap between germline ends came to 13 bases. The CDR3 has 16 amino acids. Germline lookup yields CDR1 KGHSH and CDR2 LQKENI. CDR3 DNA: TGTGCCAGCTCACCAGGTCTCGGACAAGCTGGAAACACCATATATTTT. Its protein is CASSPGLGQAGNTIYF.

The genes are TRBV19 and TRBJ1-1, with D unresolved. This CDR3 is 12 amino acids long. Trimming stripped 10 bases from V and 0 bases from J, with 9 bases between. The V gene's germline CDR1 is LNHDA and CDR2 SQIVND (reference sequence). The CDR3 loop is CATSQMNTEAFF. The DNA of the CDR3 is TGTGCCACATCTCAAATGAACACTGAAGCTTTCTTT.

This chain uses TRBV5-1 with TRBJ2-5, with 9 bases identical to TRBD2. CDR3 length: 16 amino acids. V gave up 2 bases and J gave up 3 bases; unmatched junction bases: 8. Germline CDR1 and CDR2: SGHRS and YFSETQ. This chain's CDR3 is CASSFLGLATEETQYF. The CDR3 nucleotides read TGCGCCAGCAGCTTTCTGGGACTAGCAACAGAAGAGACCCAGTACTTC.

This clone was found once. The rearrangement links TRBV28 to TRBJ1-4; 7 bases fit TRBD1. CDR1 is MDHEN and CDR2 is SYDVKM in the germline V gene. The trim removed 7 bases at V and 8 bases at J, leaving 10 bases unmatched. The CDR3 spans 14 residues. The CDR3 spells CASTKTGTWEKLFF. Here the CDR3 DNA reads TGTGCCAGCACCAAGACAGGGACATGGGAAAAACTGTTTTTT.

The chain recombines TRBV16 with TRBJ2-7, with D hard to call. V was shortened by 3 bases and J by 1 base, with 10 bases between the two germline ends. Per the germline V gene, CDR1 is KGHSY and CDR2 is FQNENV. This CDR3 is 14 amino acids long. This CDR3 reads CASSHPDGSYEQYF. The CDR3 nucleotides are TGTGCCAGCAGCCACCCGGACGGTTCCTACGAGCAGTACTTC.

This chain joins TRBV5-6 and TRBJ2-2, with 8 bases that match TRBD2. The CDR3 extends over 17 amino acids. The V and J ends lost 4 bases and 4 bases, in that order; junction bases with no gene match: 12. Looked up from germline, CDR1 is SGHDT and CDR2 is YYEEEE. CDR3 residues: CASSRVAGLGPTGELFF. DNA of the CDR3: TGTGCCAGCAGCCGGGTAGCGGGACTAGGTCCCACCGGGGAGCTGTTTTTT.

V and J are TRBV28 and TRBJ2-3; maybe TRBD2 (6 bases). The CDR3 has 16 residues. Germline V lookup: CDR1 MDHEN, CDR2 SYDVKM. Trimming took 3 bases from V and 2 from J, leaving 15 bases between them. The CDR3 is CASSFNRERITDTQYF. The CDR3 region has the DNA TGTGCCAGCAGTTTTAACCGGGAGCGAATCACAGATACGCAGTATTTT.

The chain links TRBV27 to TRBJ2-1, with 7 bases identical to TRBD2. The CDR3 covers 15 residues. The germline V gene encodes CDR1 MNHEY and CDR2 SMNVEV (reference sequence). The V and J ends lost 6 bases and 0 bases, in that order; junction bases with no gene match: 5. For the CDR3, the DNA is TGTGCCAGCAGCCTGGGGGGGACCTCCTACAATGAGCAGTTCTTC. Amino acids: CASSLGGTSYNEQFF.